Listed below are T cell receptor beta chains from one sample, sequenced in a study of cytomegalovirus exposure and HLA in healthy donors. The protocol was immunoSEQ multiplex PCR, while the TCRdb copy is restricted to in-frame clones and leaves out a portion. The sample carries 300,000 or so clones, 88% recorded once. Source material: PBMCs. These receptors originate from a man aged 30 to 39 in good health and CMV-seronegative. CDR3s include the opening cysteine and the closing phenylalanine or tryptophan. D genes are given only for firm matches. Clone size is shown for a subset of rows, as once, few, many or a class of expanded clone.

d_call,cdr3_length,clone_size,v_call,j_call,cdr3_aa,cdr3_nt
.,14,once,TRBV11-2,TRBJ2-5,CASSIGTASGTQYF,TGTGCCAGCAGCATAGGGACGGCCAGCGGGACCCAGTACTTC
TRBD1,16,.,TRBV4-3,TRBJ2-7,CASSQDLGQGSYEQYF,TGCGCCAGCAGCCAAGATCTGGGACAGGGCTCCTACGAGCAGTACTTC
.,11,.,TRBV6-5,TRBJ1-1,CASKWGERAFF,TGTGCCAGCAAATGGGGGGAGCGGGCTTTCTTT
TRBD1,15,.,TRBV7-7,TRBJ2-7,CASSLALTGVAEQYF,TGTGCCAGCAGCTTAGCTTTAACAGGGGTGGCCGAGCAGTACTTC
TRBD1,15,.,TRBV5-8,TRBJ1-5,CASNTGDVAYQPQHF,TGTGCCAGCAACACAGGGGATGTGGCGTATCAGCCCCAGCATTTT
TRBD1,15,.,TRBV15,TRBJ1-2,CATSRDRDRGDGYTF,TGTGCCACCAGCAGAGATAGGGACAGGGGAGATGGCTACACCTTC
TRBD2,16,.,TRBV25-1,TRBJ2-2,CASRTSGGASAGELFF,TGTGCCAGCAGGACTAGCGGGGGGGCCTCGGCCGGGGAGCTGTTTTTT
.,14,.,TRBV5-4,TRBJ1-2,CASSWNTDNYGYTF,TGTGCCAGCAGCTGGAACACAGATAACTATGGCTACACCTTC
.,13,.,TRBV15,TRBJ1-3,CATSEGWEDTIYF,TGTGCCACCAGCGAGGGGTGGGAGGACACCATATATTTT
TRBD1,16,.,TRBV5-1,TRBJ1-4,CASSLGTGEHNEKLFF,TGCGCCAGCAGCCTCGGGACAGGGGAACACAACGAAAAACTGTTTTTT
.,13,.,TRBV29-1,TRBJ2-7,CSVTTLSRGEQYF,TGCAGCGTGACGACCCTTTCCAGGGGCGAGCAGTACTTC
.,15,.,TRBV18,TRBJ1-1,CASSPGQGLNTEAFF,TGTGCCAGCTCACCGGGACAAGGATTGAACACTGAAGCTTTCTTT
.,14,few,TRBV19,TRBJ1-6,CASSIPGYNSPLHF,TGTGCCAGTAGTATCCCAGGCTATAATTCACCCCTCCACTTT
TRBD1,16,.,TRBV7-2,TRBJ2-2,CASSLLTGGPPGELFF,TGTGCCAGCAGCTTACTTACAGGGGGCCCCCCCGGGGAGCTGTTTTTT
TRBD2,15,once,TRBV12-5,TRBJ2-2,CARYIAGVDTGELFF,TGTGCTAGATACATAGCGGGGGTTGACACCGGGGAGCTGTTTTTT
TRBD2,14,.,TRBV7-2,TRBJ2-3,CASSFQRGADTQYF,TGTGCCAGCAGCTTCCAGCGGGGGGCAGATACGCAGTATTTT
.,15,.,TRBV14,TRBJ1-3,CASSHPGASGNTIYF,TGTGCCAGCAGCCACCCAGGGGCGTCTGGAAACACCATATATTTT
.,15,.,TRBV9,TRBJ1-2,CASSGITRGNYGYTF,TGTGCCAGCAGCGGGATAACAAGGGGGAACTATGGCTACACCTTC
.,11,.,TRBV30,TRBJ2-7,CAWRYGGEQYF,TGTGCCTGGAGATATGGGGGGGAGCAGTACTTC
TRBD1,14,.,TRBV9,TRBJ1-2,CASSAGGQGYGYTF,TGTGCCAGCAGCGCGGGGGGACAGGGTTATGGCTACACCTTC
TRBD1,15,.,TRBV27,TRBJ2-2,CASSLSPTGAGELFF,TGTGCCAGCAGTTTGTCTCCCACAGGGGCCGGGGAGCTGTTTTTT
.,15,.,TRBV7-9,TRBJ2-7,CASSWGPDSTYEQYF,TGTGCCAGCAGCTGGGGACCGGACAGTACCTACGAGCAGTACTTC